A selection of T cell receptor beta chains follows, all from one sample in a study of blood T cells in healthy people across ages. MiXCR, run by TCRdb on the 5' RACE reads, gives a single entry per CDR3 protein. The table includes hundreds of thousands of distinct CDR3 sequences, about 30% detected once. The sample was blood. The receptors were sampled from a woman of 80 years or more in good health. Both conserved end residues are part of each CDR3. A D gene is named only where the DNA matches it firmly. Clone sizes are given selectively: once, few, many, or a class where the clone is expanded.

size	V	D	J	CDR3	DNA
many	TRBV5-1	-	TRBJ2-5	CASSIRGGETQYF	TGCGCCAGCAGTATCCGTGGGGGAGAGACCCAGTACTTC
few	TRBV28	-	TRBJ2-1	CASSLYPSKSYNEQFF	TGTGCCAGCAGTTTATACCCTAGCAAGTCCTACAATGAGCAGTTCTTC
-	TRBV6-1	TRBD1	TRBJ2-4	CASSALTGGESIQYF	TGTGCCAGCAGTGCCCTTACAGGGGGAGAAAGCATTCAGTACTTC
once	TRBV29-1	TRBD1	TRBJ1-5	CSAADRDNQPQHF	TGCAGCGCCGCCGACAGGGACAATCAGCCCCAGCATTTT
many	TRBV6-1	-	TRBJ2-1	CASRVEGLAYNEQFF	TGTGCCAGCAGAGTGGAGGGACTCGCCTACAATGAGCAGTTCTTC
many	TRBV5-1	-	TRBJ2-1	CASSPRQSYNEQFF	TGCGCCAGCAGCCCCCGACAGTCCTACAATGAGCAGTTCTTC
few	TRBV7-3	-	TRBJ2-7	CASSLGGGDEQYF	TGTGCCAGCAGCTTAGGAGGGGGTGACGAGCAGTACTTC
many	TRBV5-4	-	TRBJ2-3	CASSLPGEVSTDTQYF	TGTGCCAGCAGCCTACCCGGAGAGGTTAGCACAGATACGCAGTATTTT
many	TRBV5-1	TRBD2	TRBJ2-1	CASSPGLAVSSYNEQFF	TGCGCCAGCAGCCCGGGACTAGCGGTCAGCTCCTACAATGAGCAGTTCTTC
many	TRBV4-2	TRBD2	TRBJ2-1	CASTSGGAGDNEQFF	TGTGCCAGCACTTCCGGGGGGGCCGGTGACAATGAGCAGTTCTTC
-	TRBV27	-	TRBJ1-2	CASSARADRSGGYTF	TGTGCCAGCAGTGCCCGTGCAGACCGAAGTGGCGGCTACACCTTC
-	TRBV20-1	-	TRBJ1-5	CSARDHQGRISNQPQHF	TGCAGTGCTAGAGATCATCAGGGCAGGATTAGCAATCAGCCCCAGCATTTT
once	TRBV20-1	-	TRBJ2-5	CSARDSWGKETQYF	TGCAGTGCTAGAGATTCGTGGGGGAAAGAGACCCAGTACTTC
few	TRBV7-8	-	TRBJ2-1	CASRHYQETQFF	TGTGCCAGCAGACATTATCAAGAGACCCAGTTCTTC
few	TRBV20-1	TRBD1	TRBJ2-3	CSAIPLDREADTQYF	TGCAGTGCTATCCCGTTGGACAGGGAAGCAGATACGCAGTATTTT
many	TRBV5-1	-	TRBJ2-3	CATARDYTDTQYF	TGCGCCACCGCCCGGGATTACACAGATACGCAGTATTTT
-	TRBV5-1	-	TRBJ2-5	CTSSLGFRARETQYF	TGCACCAGCAGCTTGGGGTTCAGGGCCCGAGAGACCCAGTACTTC
many	TRBV5-5	TRBD1	TRBJ2-1	CASSLEQGVYNEQFF	TGTGCCAGCAGCTTGGAACAGGGGGTATACAATGAGCAGTTCTTC
many	TRBV7-2	-	TRBJ1-5	CASSIDGGYNQPQHF	TGTGCCAGCAGCATCGACGGGGGATACAATCAGCCCCAGCATTTT
-	TRBV5-5	-	TRBJ1-5	CASSLWPGQRQPQHF	TGTGCCAGCAGCTTGTGGCCAGGGCAGCGACAGCCCCAGCATTTT
many	TRBV7-2	-	TRBJ2-1	CASSLAPGLEEFF	TGTGCCAGCAGCTTGGCCCCGGGCCTCGAGGAGTTCTTC
-	TRBV6-1	-	TRBJ1-4	CASSADRHNEKLFF	TGTGCCAGCAGTGCCGACAGGCATAATGAAAAACTGTTTTTT
many	TRBV27	TRBD2	TRBJ2-5	CASSLFAPPAAGAKETQYF	TGTGCCAGCAGTTTATTCGCCCCTCCAGCAGCGGGGGCAAAAGAGACCCAGTACTTC
few	TRBV3-1	-	TRBJ1-1	CASSPHAGRGEAFF	TGTGCCAGCAGCCCACATGCTGGGAGAGGTGAAGCTTTCTTT
-	TRBV6-5	-	TRBJ1-1	CASSYWGGRSTEAFF	TGTGCCAGCAGTTACTGGGGGGGGCGAAGTACTGAAGCTTTCTTT
-	TRBV3-1	TRBD2	TRBJ2-5	CASSQVVAGGVETQYF	TGTGCCAGCAGCCAAGTCGTAGCGGGGGGTGTGGAGACCCAGTACTTC
many	TRBV18	-	TRBJ2-6	CASSRIGGNSGANVLTF	TGTGCCAGCTCTCGAATCGGCGGTAACTCTGGGGCCAACGTCCTGACTTTC
many	TRBV7-2	-	TRBJ1-2	CASSLAARASYTF	TGTGCCAGCAGCTTAGCCGCCCGGGCTAGCTACACCTTC
-	TRBV6-6	-	TRBJ1-3	CASSYSRAGSSGNTIYF	TGTGCCAGTAGTTACTCGAGGGCAGGGAGCTCTGGAAACACCATATATTTT
many	TRBV3-1	-	TRBJ2-5	CASSRGTGGETQYF	TGTGCCAGCAGCCGAGGGACCGGGGGAGAGACCCAGTACTTC
many	TRBV7-8	TRBD2	TRBJ2-7	CASSLALGASAGGEQYF	TGTGCCAGCAGCTTAGCGTTGGGGGCATCAGCGGGGGGCGAGCAGTACTTC
-	TRBV28	TRBD2	TRBJ2-7	CASNSGGTSYKQYF	TGTGCCAGTAATAGCGGGGGCACCTCCTACAAGCAGTACTTC
few	TRBV20-1	-	TRBJ2-3	CSARGTGDTQYF	TGCAGTGCTAGGGGGACGGGGGATACGCAGTATTTT
-	TRBV7-9	TRBD1	TRBJ2-3	CASSQDAPQGAIDTQYF	TGCGCCAGCAGCCAAGACGCCCCACAGGGGGCCATAGATACGCAGTATTTT
-	TRBV29-1	-	TRBJ1-2	CSVPIETPRGYTF	TGCAGCGTTCCCATAGAGACTCCGCGGGGCTACACCTTC
many	TRBV5-1	-	TRBJ1-3	CASSLGAVTTGGNTIYF	TGCGCCAGCAGCTTGGGGGCAGTGACCACGGGAGGAAACACCATATATTTT
many	TRBV20-1	-	TRBJ1-2	CSAPTVLNYGYTF	TGCAGTGCCCCGACAGTTCTTAACTATGGCTACACCTTC
-	TRBV20-1	-	TRBJ1-1	CSARDTGVGGTEAFF	TGCAGTGCTAGAGATACGGGGGTAGGTGGTACTGAAGCTTTCTTT
-	TRBV6-5	-	TRBJ1-1	CASSRARGSTEAFF	TGTGCCAGCAGCCGGGCCAGGGGTAGCACTGAAGCTTTCTTT
-	TRBV12-3/TRBV12-4	-	TRBJ1-1	CAIRRVANTEAFF	TGTGCCATCAGGAGGGTGGCAAACACTGAAGCTTTCTTT
-	TRBV20-1	TRBD2	TRBJ2-1	CSARIAGGNEQFF	TGCAGTGCTAGGATAGCGGGAGGTAATGAGCAGTTCTTC
few	TRBV6-1	TRBD2	TRBJ2-3	CASSGRGDGTDTQYF	TGTGCCAGCAGTGGGCGGGGGGACGGCACAGATACGCAGTATTTT
many	TRBV7-3	-	TRBJ1-1	CASSLLGGGADTEAFF	TGTGCCAGCAGCTTACTAGGGGGGGGGGCAGACACTGAAGCTTTCTTT
-	TRBV6-5	-	TRBJ2-5	CASSDLEETQYF	TGTGCCAGCAGTGACCTCGAAGAGACCCAGTACTTC
-	TRBV5-1	-	TRBJ1-2	CASSSEGSYGYTF	TGCGCCAGCAGCTCCGAGGGCAGCTATGGCTACACCTTC